The rows below give T cell receptor beta chains drawn from one sample of a study of T cell responses to AZD1222 COVID-19 vaccine. Generated by immunoSEQ multiplex PCR, the TCRdb table keeps only in-frame clones and is missing some. The sample gives approximately 60,000 clones, more than 75% of which show up once; around 15% is in the top ten. This specimen consisted of peripheral blood, obtained on day 0 of AZD1222 vaccination. These receptors came from an adult in good health. CDR3s include the opening cysteine and the closing phenylalanine or tryptophan. D genes are given only for firm matches. Where a row states a size, it is once, few, many or the class of an expanded clone; other rows omit it.

V,D,size,J,DNA,CDR3
TRBV14,.,.,TRBJ2-1,TGTGCCAGCAGCGCAGTGAGTAGTCTAGCGACCTACAATGAGCAGTTCTTC,CASSAVSSLATYNEQFF
TRBV2,.,once,TRBJ1-2,TGTGCCAGCACCATCAGATCACAGGACTATGGCTACACCTTC,CASTIRSQDYGYTF
TRBV2,TRBD2,.,TRBJ2-7,TGTGCCAGCATTCCACGGGACTATAACTACGAGCAGTACTTC,CASIPRDYNYEQYF
TRBV19,TRBD2,.,TRBJ2-2,TGTGCCAGTAGTAAACTAGCGGGGAACACCGGGGAGCTGTTTTTT,CASSKLAGNTGELFF
TRBV7-6,.,.,TRBJ1-5,TGTGCCAGCAGCTCGGTTAGGATTCACAATCAGCCCCAGCATTTT,CASSSVRIHNQPQHF
TRBV4-2,TRBD1,.,TRBJ1-2,TGTGCCAGCAGCCAAGAAGGACAGGCAGGGAATGCTAACTATGGCTACACCTTC,CASSQEGQAGNANYGYTF
TRBV18,.,.,TRBJ2-7,TGTGCCAGCAGAAGGACCTCCTCTAGCTCCTACGAGCAGTACTTC,CASRRTSSSSYEQYF
TRBV30,.,.,TRBJ1-6,TGTGCCTGGAGCCGGGACGCATATAATTCACCCCTCCACTTT,CAWSRDAYNSPLHF
TRBV19,.,.,TRBJ2-1,TGTGCCAGTAGTCTCGGGGGCAATGAGCAGTTCTTC,CASSLGGNEQFF
TRBV4-1,.,.,TRBJ1-4,TGCGCCAGCAGCTTTACAGGGATAAGGGGTGAAAAACTGTTTTTT,CASSFTGIRGEKLFF
TRBV14,.,once,TRBJ2-5,TGTGCCAGCAGCCAATTCTTGGATGAGACCCAGTACTTC,CASSQFLDETQYF
TRBV6-5,.,.,TRBJ1-1,TGTGCCAGCAGTAGAGGACTTATGAACACTGAAGCTTTCTTT,CASSRGLMNTEAFF